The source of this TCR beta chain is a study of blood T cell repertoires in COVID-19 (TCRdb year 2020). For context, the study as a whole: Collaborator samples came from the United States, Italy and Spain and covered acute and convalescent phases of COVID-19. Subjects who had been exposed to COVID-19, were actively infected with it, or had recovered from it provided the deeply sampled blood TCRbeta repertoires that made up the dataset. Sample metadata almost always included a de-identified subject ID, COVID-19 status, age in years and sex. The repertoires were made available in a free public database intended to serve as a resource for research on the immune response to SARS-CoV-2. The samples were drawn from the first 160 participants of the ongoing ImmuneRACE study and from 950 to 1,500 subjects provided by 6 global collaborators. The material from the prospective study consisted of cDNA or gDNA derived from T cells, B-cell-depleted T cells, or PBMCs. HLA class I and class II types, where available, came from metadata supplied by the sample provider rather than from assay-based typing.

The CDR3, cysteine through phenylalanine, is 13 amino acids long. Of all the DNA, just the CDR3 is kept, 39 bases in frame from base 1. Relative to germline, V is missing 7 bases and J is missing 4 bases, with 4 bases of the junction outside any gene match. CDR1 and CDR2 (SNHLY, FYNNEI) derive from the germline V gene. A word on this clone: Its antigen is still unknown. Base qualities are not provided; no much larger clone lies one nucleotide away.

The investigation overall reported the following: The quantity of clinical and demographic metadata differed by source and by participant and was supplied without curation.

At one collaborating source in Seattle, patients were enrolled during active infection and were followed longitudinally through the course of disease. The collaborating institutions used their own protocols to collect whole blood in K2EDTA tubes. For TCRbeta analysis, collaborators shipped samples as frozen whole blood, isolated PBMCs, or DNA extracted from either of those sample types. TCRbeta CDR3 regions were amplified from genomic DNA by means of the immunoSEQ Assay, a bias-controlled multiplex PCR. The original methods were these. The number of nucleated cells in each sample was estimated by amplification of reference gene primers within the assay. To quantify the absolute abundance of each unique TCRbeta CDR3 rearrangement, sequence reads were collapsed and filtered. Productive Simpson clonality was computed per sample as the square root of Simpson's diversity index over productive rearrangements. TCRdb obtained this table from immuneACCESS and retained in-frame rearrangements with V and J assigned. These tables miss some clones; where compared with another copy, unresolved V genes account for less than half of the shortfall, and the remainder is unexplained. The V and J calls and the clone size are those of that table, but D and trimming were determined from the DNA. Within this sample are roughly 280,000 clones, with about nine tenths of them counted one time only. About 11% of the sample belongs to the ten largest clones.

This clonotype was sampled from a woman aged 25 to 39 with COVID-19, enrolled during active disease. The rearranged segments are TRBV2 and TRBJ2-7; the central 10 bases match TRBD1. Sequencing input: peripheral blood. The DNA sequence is TGTGCCAGCAAGGACAGGGGGAGTTACGAGCAGTACTTC. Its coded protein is CASKDRGSYEQYF.